The entry below describes one TCR beta chain. This clonotype was counted only a few times. It lacks a known antigen. Germline is not matched at one junction end, which may reflect a read error. The CDR3 covers 15 residues, taking in both the cysteine and the phenylalanine. CDR3 DNA is the only sequence kept; it has 45 bases, read in frame from the first base. The germline V gene supplies CDR1 SGHVS and CDR2 FNYEAQ. The reads were generated on an Illumina HiSeq 1500. TCRdb handled the public reads itself, with Q25 trimming in fastp and clone calling in MiXCR, and kept productive beta chains. Rows with one shared CDR3 protein collapse into an entry with the most common genes and DNA. The sample table holds about a million distinct CDR3 sequences, of which around a third were seen once. In total, the top ten clones hold around 15% of the sample. This sample was taken from a study of T cell repertoires in cytomegalovirus infection (dated by TCRdb to between 2018 and 2021). About the full investigation: The peptide stimulations were aimed at well-studied HLA-B-restricted epitopes as well as recently identified HLA-C-restricted CMV epitopes, whose presentation resists viral immunomodulation. Donor HLA type was relevant to the analysis, because carriage of CMV infection together with the matching HLA type was indicated by public TCR beta signatures.

The sample's treatment or condition label, decoded: in vitro stimulation with specific CMV peptide epitopes to enrich CMV-specific T cells. Beyond this particular receptor, the publication reports: In both this cohort and an independent cohort of several hundred donors, the cumulative frequency of public TCR beta family members distinguished carriers of CMV infection plus the relevant HLA type. In the ex vivo response, HLA-C-restricted CMV-specific TCR beta clonotypes were dominant, and in two of eight donors the single most frequent clonotype came from this HLA-C-restricted group.

The V and J segments used are TRBV7-6 and TRBJ2-7; TRBD1 fits 9 bases in the junction. This clonotype was sampled from a human donor in good health (CMV status not recorded). Some clones in this sample may be carry-over from other donors' samples. The input for sequencing was cultured CD8+ T cells from PBMCs, taken from culture after CMV antigen stimulation. In nucleotide form, the sequence is TGTGCTAGCAGCCAAGGACAGGGGTGGGGGTACGAGCAGTACTTC. It encodes CASSQGQGWGYEQYF.